The rows below give T cell receptor beta chains drawn from one sample of a study of T cell changes during pregnancy in multiple sclerosis. Profiled with immunoSEQ multiplex PCR; TCRdb holds only in-frame clones, not every one. The table records about 42,000 clones, 91% of them present only once. Source: CD4+ T cells from peripheral blood mononuclear cells, taken before pregnancy. The receptors stem from a female donor with multiple sclerosis, enrolled in a pregnancy study. CDR3s leave out the opening cysteine and the closing phenylalanine or tryptophan. A D gene is named only where the DNA matches it firmly.

D,J,V,CDR3
-,TRBJ2-1,TRBV10-3,AIRSYNEQF
-,TRBJ1-4,TRBV30,AWTYRAREKLF
-,TRBJ2-1,TRBV6-5,ASSLDGKNEQF
-,TRBJ2-7,TRBV19,ATEFRYEQY
-,TRBJ1-5,TRBV7-2,ASRYDRSLNQPQH
-,TRBJ1-1,TRBV7-9,ASSIPWTGRERNTEAF
TRBD1,TRBJ2-7,TRBV9,ASTLDGTGSYEQY
TRBD2,TRBJ2-3,TRBV15,ATSRAPIAGGVTDTQY
-,TRBJ1-1,TRBV10-3,AIRMGSENTEAF
TRBD1,TRBJ2-7,TRBV11-2,ASRNLTGAYEQY
TRBD1,TRBJ2-5,TRBV28,ASSFPRGRRATQY
-,TRBJ2-2,TRBV7-3,ASSLSNTGELF
-,TRBJ2-7,TRBV29-1,SVEGTVSYEQY
TRBD2,TRBJ2-3,TRBV7-9,ASSSGGETDTQY
TRBD1,TRBJ2-5,TRBV6-5,ASSFAAGGGQETQY
-,TRBJ2-7,TRBV6-1,ASSTQISYEQY
-,TRBJ1-1,TRBV7-6,ASSPIGAGANTEAF
-,TRBJ1-5,TRBV6-1,ASSETARQPQH
TRBD2,TRBJ2-7,TRBV9,ASSALGGGGMDEQY
TRBD2,TRBJ2-2,TRBV9,ASSVAGGGANTGELF
TRBD1,TRBJ2-1,TRBV4-2,ASSQDLQGADNEQF
-,TRBJ2-3,TRBV2,ASSSHPGPDTQY
-,TRBJ2-7,TRBV5-5,ASSLTGAAYEQY
-,TRBJ1-2,TRBV6-5,ASSYLESNGYT
TRBD1,TRBJ1-2,TRBV19,ASTMEQGVNYGYT
-,TRBJ2-5,TRBV4-3,ASSQEQGQTQY
TRBD1,TRBJ1-5,TRBV19,ASSMSRQGGHSNQPQH
-,TRBJ2-7,TRBV19,ASSMESTQY
-,TRBJ1-2,TRBV9,ASSALANYGYT
-,TRBJ1-4,TRBV5-1,ASSWSGNPDEKLF
-,TRBJ2-7,TRBV11-1,ASSSGLTYEQY
TRBD2,TRBJ2-1,TRBV5-4,ASSGGGPSYNEQF
TRBD1,TRBJ1-1,TRBV6-1,ASSENRGGTEAF
-,TRBJ1-2,TRBV18,ASSPPTRGPYGYT
-,TRBJ2-7,TRBV10-3,AIRLGQNYEQY
-,TRBJ2-7,TRBV19,ASSTTGTSYEQY
-,TRBJ2-5,TRBV20-1,SAGEQETQY
-,TRBJ2-7,TRBV4-2,ASSQEGLTAYEQY
TRBD2,TRBJ2-1,TRBV4-3,ASSRGASGSYNEQF
TRBD2,TRBJ2-7,TRBV30,ACGGAYEQY
TRBD1,TRBJ1-1,TRBV30,AWSGLPGQVNTEAF
-,TRBJ1-1,TRBV7-3,ASTETANTEAF